Below, one TCR beta chain is given with its context. As yet, its antigen is unknown. The data originate from a study of OX40 agonist ivuxolimab in advanced cancers. Study-wide background: Prior therapy, whether anti-PD-1, anti-PD-L1 or anti-CTLA-4, was allowed, and approximately 37% had some. General study findings and limits: At 0.1 to 3.0 mg/kg, clonal expansion of CD4+ and CD8+ blood T cells had occurred by week 6.

The table came from immunoSEQ multiplex PCR; TCRdb's copy has only in-frame clones and leaves some out. The sample lists 90,000 to 150,000 clones; 80% to 90% were seen once. The V gene's germline CDR1 is SEHNR and CDR2 FQNEAQ (reference sequence). Trimming pared 3 bases from V and 4 bases from J, leaving 6 bases between. This CDR3 comprises 12 residues. This rearrangement joins TRBV7-9 to TRBJ1-2, with D possibly TRBD1 on 5 matching bases. The sequenced sample was CD4+ or CD8+ T cells sorted from blood, obtained in a trial of the OX40 agonist ivuxolimab. The TCR sequence derives from an adult with an advanced solid tumor such as melanoma, head and neck, liver or kidney cancer. In nucleotides, the CDR3 is TGTGCCAGCAGCTTCGACAGCTATGGCTACACCTTC. Protein product: CASSFDSYGYTF. The variable domain in full, with the rest retrieved from reference TRBV7-9 and TRBJ1-2, is DTGVSQNPRHKITKRGQNVTFRCDPISEHNRLYWYRQTLGQGPEFLTYFQNEAQLEKSRLLSDRFSAERPKGSFSTLEIQRTEQGDSAMYLCASSFDSYGYTFGSGTRLTVV.